Detailed here is one TCR beta chain. What it binds is unknown. This sample is part of a study of beta chain features in type 1 diabetes. Study-level points and caveats: Among all four CD4+ subsets, Type 1 diabetes patients had TCRB CDR3s that were moderately but significantly shorter.

Germline V gives CDR1 SGHAT, CDR2 FQDESV (reference sequence). Trimming cost V 6 bases and J 8 bases; bases outside gene matches: 12. This CDR3 is 15 amino acids long. Expressed TCRB transcripts were sequenced because the entire RNA isolate underwent reverse transcription. Method: immunoSEQ multiplex PCR; TCRdb's copy keeps in-frame clones and lacks some. The top ten hold about 0.06% of the sample, which has about 470,000 clones, 30% seen once. The specimen sequenced was naive CD4+ T cells from blood. This sequence joins TRBV11-1 and TRBJ2-3; 9 positions agree with TRBD2. The TCR originated in a man aged 18 to 29 in good health. CDR3 DNA sequence: TGTGCCAGCAGACCGACTAGCGGAGGAGGGGGTACGCAGTATTTT. Its translation is CASRPTSGGGGTQYF. Complete variable domain (other parts from reference TRBV11-1 and TRBJ2-3): EAEVAQSPRYKITEKSQAVAFWCDPISGHATLYWYRQILGQGPELLVQFQDESVVDDSQLPKDRFSAERLKGVDSTLKIQPAELGDSAMYLCASRPTSGGGGTQYFGPGTRLTVL.